These T cell receptor beta chains were read from a single sample in a study of blood T cells in healthy people across ages. Each CDR3 protein gets one entry after TCRdb re-called the 5' RACE reads with MiXCR. The repertoire consists of hundreds of thousands of distinct CDR3 sequences, with approximately 60% occurring once and the leading ten covering under 30%. Sample: blood. All receptors derive from a man in his forties in good health. CDR3s include the opening cysteine and the closing phenylalanine or tryptophan. A D gene is named only where the DNA matches it firmly. Clone size appears in some rows only: once, few, many, or a class for an expanded clone.

D: .; size: few; length: 13; V: TRBV7-3; J: TRBJ1-1; DNA: TGTGCCAGCAGCCCTAGTCTGGACACTGAAGCTTTCTTT; CDR3: CASSPSLDTEAFF
D: TRBD2; size: few; length: 18; V: TRBV7-3; J: TRBJ2-3; DNA: TGTGCCAGCAGTCGGATTGGGGCTAGCGGGCCTAGCACAGATACGCAGTATTTT; CDR3: CASSRIGASGPSTDTQYF
D: TRBD2; size: .; length: 15; V: TRBV4-1; J: TRBJ2-2; DNA: TGCGCCAGCAGCCAGTCCCTAGCGGGAGGCGGGGAGCTGTTTTTT; CDR3: CASSQSLAGGGELFF
D: TRBD1; size: .; length: 17; V: TRBV29-1; J: TRBJ2-1; DNA: TGCAGCGCCGTACCCATCGGGACAGGGGATGACCACAATGAGCAGTTCTTC; CDR3: CSAVPIGTGDDHNEQFF
D: TRBD1; size: once; length: 14; V: TRBV29-1; J: TRBJ2-5; DNA: TGCAACGTCAAGGACAGGGGACACCAAGAGACCCAGTACTTC; CDR3: CNVKDRGHQETQYF
D: .; size: .; length: 13; V: TRBV6-2/TRBV6-3; J: TRBJ2-7; DNA: TGTGCCAGCAGTTACAGGGTAACCTACGAGCAGTACTTC; CDR3: CASSYRVTYEQYF
D: .; size: few; length: 14; V: TRBV7-2; J: TRBJ2-7; DNA: TGTGCCAGCAGCTTCGACACCTTACCCTACGAGCAGTACTTC; CDR3: CASSFDTLPYEQYF
D: .; size: few; length: 15; V: TRBV3-1; J: TRBJ2-5; DNA: TGTGCCAGCAGCCAAGAAGCAGGGGAGGGGGAGACCCAGTACTTC; CDR3: CASSQEAGEGETQYF
D: TRBD2; size: .; length: 17; V: TRBV9; J: TRBJ2-5; DNA: TGTGCCAGCACGCTCCTCGCTGGCGGGAGTCCAAACAATGAGCAGTACTTC; CDR3: CASTLLAGGSPNNEQYF
D: .; size: .; length: 14; V: TRBV2; J: TRBJ2-1; DNA: TGTGCCAGCAAGGGGTGGGGGTCCAACAATGAGCAGTTCTTC; CDR3: CASKGWGSNNEQFF
D: TRBD2; size: .; length: 15; V: TRBV5-1; J: TRBJ2-5; DNA: TGCGCCAGTACCGAAGCGGGGGTGGGTCTAGAGACCCAGTACTTC; CDR3: CASTEAGVGLETQYF
D: .; size: .; length: 12; V: TRBV10-3; J: TRBJ2-1; DNA: TGTGCCATCAGTGAGTCGACGAGTGAGCAGTTCTTC; CDR3: CAISESTSEQFF
D: .; size: many; length: 12; V: TRBV29-1; J: TRBJ2-5; DNA: TGCAGCGTTGATGAACTTCGGGAGACCCAGTACTTC; CDR3: CSVDELRETQYF
D: .; size: .; length: 14; V: TRBV15; J: TRBJ2-5; DNA: TGTGCCACCAGCCTTCAGACAGAGGCCAAGACCCAGTACTTC; CDR3: CATSLQTEAKTQYF
D: .; size: .; length: 13; V: TRBV29-1; J: TRBJ2-7; DNA: TGCAGCGTTGCCCACCGGGACAACTACGAGCAGTACTTC; CDR3: CSVAHRDNYEQYF
D: TRBD1; size: few; length: 17; V: TRBV28; J: TRBJ2-5; DNA: TGTGCCAGCAGTTTGGTCACCAGGACAGGGAGTTCAGAGACCCAGTACTTC; CDR3: CASSLVTRTGSSETQYF
D: .; size: .; length: 14; V: TRBV4-1; J: TRBJ2-7; DNA: TGCGCCAGCAGCCAAGTCTATCCCCACTACGAGCAGTACTTC; CDR3: CASSQVYPHYEQYF
D: .; size: few; length: 16; V: TRBV7-8; J: TRBJ1-5; DNA: TGTGCCAGCAGCTTAGGTCACAGGGTGCGGAATCAGCCCCAGCATTTT; CDR3: CASSLGHRVRNQPQHF
D: .; size: few; length: 14; V: TRBV29-1; J: TRBJ2-7; DNA: TGCAGCGTTGAACTCGGGGGAGGTGTATACGAGCAGTACTTC; CDR3: CSVELGGGVYEQYF
D: TRBD1; size: .; length: 18; V: TRBV12-3/TRBV12-4; J: TRBJ1-1; DNA: TGTGCCAGCAGTTTAGCTTACGGGACAGGGACGGGGAACACTGAAGCTTTCTTT; CDR3: CASSLAYGTGTGNTEAFF
D: .; size: .; length: 13; V: TRBV15; J: TRBJ1-5; DNA: TGTGCCACCAGCAGAGAAGGGAATCAGCCCCAGCATTTT; CDR3: CATSREGNQPQHF
D: TRBD2; size: many; length: 15; V: TRBV7-2; J: TRBJ2-7; DNA: TGTGCCAGCGCCAGGGGTAGCGGGAGCTCCTACGAGCAGTACTTC; CDR3: CASARGSGSSYEQYF
D: TRBD2; size: .; length: 17; V: TRBV4-2; J: TRBJ2-2; DNA: TGTGCCAGCAGCCAACTAGCGGGGAGGTCAGGGATCGGGGAGCTGTTTTTT; CDR3: CASSQLAGRSGIGELFF
D: .; size: .; length: 13; V: TRBV5-1; J: TRBJ2-7; DNA: TGCGCCACCCAGCGCACCATCCCCTACGAGCAGTACTTC; CDR3: CATQRTIPYEQYF
D: .; size: .; length: 12; V: TRBV6-5; J: TRBJ1-1; DNA: TGTGCCAGCAGTTACTGGGGTCAAGACGCTTTCTTT; CDR3: CASSYWGQDAFF
D: .; size: few; length: 14; V: TRBV12-5; J: TRBJ2-1; DNA: TGTGCTAGTTACCGGGACACCCTATACAATGAGCAGTTCTTC; CDR3: CASYRDTLYNEQFF
D: TRBD2; size: .; length: 17; V: TRBV5-6; J: TRBJ2-4; DNA: TGTGCCAGCAGCTTGGGGGCTAGCGGGCTAGCCAAAAACATTCAGTACTTC; CDR3: CASSLGASGLAKNIQYF
D: .; size: .; length: 15; V: TRBV12-3/TRBV12-4; J: TRBJ2-2; DNA: TGTGCCAGCACCCCACCCGGACTGAACACCGGGGAGCTGTTTTTT; CDR3: CASTPPGLNTGELFF
D: TRBD1; size: few; length: 15; V: TRBV12-3/TRBV12-4; J: TRBJ2-3; DNA: TGTGCCAGCAGCCTACAGGGGTCCTCGGGAGATACGCAGTATTTT; CDR3: CASSLQGSSGDTQYF
D: .; size: .; length: 15; V: TRBV28; J: TRBJ2-7; DNA: TGTGCCAGCAGTTTATCGGCTACAGTAGTCTACGAGCAGTACTTC; CDR3: CASSLSATVVYEQYF
D: .; size: .; length: 14; V: TRBV12-3/TRBV12-4; J: TRBJ2-2; DNA: TGTGCCAGCAGTTCAAGAGAGGGCGTCGGGGAGCTGTTTTTT; CDR3: CASSSREGVGELFF
D: .; size: .; length: 15; V: TRBV7-2; J: TRBJ1-2; DNA: TGTGCCAGCAGCTTAGCCCCCACAGGGAGCTATGGCTACACCTTC; CDR3: CASSLAPTGSYGYTF
D: .; size: .; length: 14; V: TRBV20-1; J: TRBJ2-3; DNA: TGCAGTGCTCCGGGGAGGGGGCCCTCAGATACGCAGTATTTT; CDR3: CSAPGRGPSDTQYF
D: .; size: .; length: 15; V: TRBV6-4; J: TRBJ1-6; DNA: TGTGCCAGCAGTGACTCTCAGGGAAGCAATTCACCCCTCCACTTT; CDR3: CASSDSQGSNSPLHF
D: TRBD1; size: .; length: 13; V: TRBV20-1; J: TRBJ2-3; DNA: TGCAGTGCTAGATACAGGGGAACAGATACGCAGTATTTT; CDR3: CSARYRGTDTQYF
D: .; size: .; length: 13; V: TRBV12-5; J: TRBJ1-2; DNA: TGTGCTAGTGGTTTGCGAGAGGGGACAGGCTACACCTTC; CDR3: CASGLREGTGYTF
D: .; size: .; length: 15; V: TRBV2; J: TRBJ2-4; DNA: TGTGCCAGCAGAACAGAGATCTTAGCCAAAAACATTCAGTACTTC; CDR3: CASRTEILAKNIQYF
D: .; size: .; length: 14; V: TRBV28; J: TRBJ1-2; DNA: TGTGCCAGCAGTTTACGGCCCCCGGACTATGGCTACACCTTC; CDR3: CASSLRPPDYGYTF
D: .; size: few; length: 15; V: TRBV12-3/TRBV12-4; J: TRBJ2-2; DNA: TGTGCCAGCAGTTTAGTCTCCGCGAACACCGGGGAGCTGTTTTTT; CDR3: CASSLVSANTGELFF
D: .; size: few; length: 12; V: TRBV28; J: TRBJ1-2; DNA: TGTGCCAGCATGGGGGGGTACTATGGCTACACCTTC; CDR3: CASMGGYYGYTF
D: TRBD1; size: few; length: 13; V: TRBV28; J: TRBJ1-2; DNA: TGTGCCAGCCGAACGCCAGGGGGCCATGGCTACACCTTC; CDR3: CASRTPGGHGYTF
D: TRBD2; size: .; length: 16; V: TRBV7-8; J: TRBJ2-2; DNA: TGTGCCAGCAGCCAGCTGCGCGGGGGGCTGGGCGGGGAGCTGTTTTTT; CDR3: CASSQLRGGLGGELFF
D: .; size: few; length: 12; V: TRBV30; J: TRBJ1-2; DNA: TGTGCCAGTAACGGGGAGGGATATGGCTACACCTTC; CDR3: CASNGEGYGYTF
D: TRBD2; size: .; length: 16; V: TRBV9; J: TRBJ2-7; DNA: TGTGCCAGCAGCCGAGGGACTAGCGGGAGGGGCTACGAGCAGTACTTC; CDR3: CASSRGTSGRGYEQYF
D: TRBD2; size: .; length: 15; V: TRBV7-8; J: TRBJ2-5; DNA: TGTGCCAGCAGCGTTACTAGCGGGGTTAAAGAGACCCAGTACTTC; CDR3: CASSVTSGVKETQYF
D: .; size: few; length: 15; V: TRBV19; J: TRBJ2-1; DNA: TGTGCCAGTAGTATTGGCCTGAATGCCTACAATGAGCAGTTCTTC; CDR3: CASSIGLNAYNEQFF